This record covers a single T cell receptor (beta chain). This specimen belongs to a study of neoadjuvant nivolumab and ipilimumab in lung cancer. This table comes from immunoSEQ multiplex PCR, and its TCRdb copy is limited to in-frame clones, with some not included. The data hold 4,500 or so clones, with 77% observed a single time. The V end lost 0 bases, the J end lost 2 bases, and 3 bases lay between the germline ends. The CDR3 has 13 amino acids. Germline V lookup: CDR1 LNHNV, CDR2 YYDKDF (reference sequence). Material: adjacent normal lung tissue, obtained after neoadjuvant nivolumab, alone or with ipilimumab, at or shortly before surgery. This TCR came from an adult with non-small cell lung cancer. The J gene is TRBJ2-3, the V gene TRBV15, with D hard to call. The CDR3 region has the DNA TGTGCCACCAGCAGAGATCCCACAGATACGCAGTATTTT. It specifies CATSRDPTDTQYF.